This T cell receptor beta chain was sequenced for a study of Graves' ophthalmopathy and Graves' hyperthyroidism. Whole-study context: Where ophthalmopathy was absent within 18 months of follow-up, hyperthyroidism was stable. Study results and caveats: The model's prediction of ophthalmopathy progression had 70.59% sensitivity and roughly 77% specificity.

This clonotype was observed at least ten times. Its antigen is currently unknown. CDR3 length: 14 residues. V gave up 8 bases and J gave up 5 bases, with 18 bases separating them. CDR1 and CDR2 (germline): SGHDN, FVKESK. RNA transcripts provided the template for amplifying TCR beta CDR3 regions. Second-round multiplex PCR followed a first-round RT-PCR using HTBI primers. TCRdb passed the multiplex PCR reads through MiXCR, listing each CDR3 protein once. The sample includes over a million distinct CDR3 sequences, roughly two fifths seen only once; the top ten take 11%. Sequencing was carried out using peripheral blood or thyroid tissue (not recorded which). This sequence joins TRBV14 and TRBJ1-1; D perhaps matches TRBD1 (5 bases). The receptor's source is an adult man with Graves' hyperthyroidism. The CDR3 nucleotides are TGTGCCAGCGGACATAGCGGGGTGAGAACTGAAGCTTTCTTT. It yields the protein CASGHSGVRTEAFF.